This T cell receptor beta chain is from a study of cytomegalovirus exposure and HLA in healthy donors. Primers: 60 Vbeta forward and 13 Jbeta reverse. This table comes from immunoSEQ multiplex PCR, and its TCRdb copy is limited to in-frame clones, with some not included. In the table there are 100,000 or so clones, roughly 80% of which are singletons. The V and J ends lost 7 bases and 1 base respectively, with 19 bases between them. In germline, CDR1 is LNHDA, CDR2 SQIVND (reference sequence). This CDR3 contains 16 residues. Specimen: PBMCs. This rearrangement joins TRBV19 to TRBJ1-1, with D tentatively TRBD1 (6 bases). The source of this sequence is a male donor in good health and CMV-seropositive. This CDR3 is CASTTTGGQGNTEAFF. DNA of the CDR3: TGTGCCAGTACCACCACGGGGGGGCAGGGGAACACTGAAGCTTTCTTT.